The text below deals with one T cell receptor (beta chain). Its antigen is unidentified. CDR3 length: 15 amino acids. The J segment lost 2 bases and the V segment lost 4 bases, leaving 1 base of the junction unmatched. Germline-derived CDR1 and CDR2 are MNHEY and SVGAGI. This sample is drawn from a study of cytomegalovirus exposure and HLA in healthy donors. Across the whole study: Tens of millions of unique TCRs, all from HLA-typed donors, were included in an early release of the data.

General study points: A highly shared variant cluster was judged a likely technical artifact.

With 60 Vbeta and 13 Jbeta primers, the PCR was carried out. The repertoire was sequenced with immunoSEQ multiplex PCR; TCRdb's copy has only in-frame clones and lacks some. The sample includes about 160,000 clones, 65% to 80% of them seen just once. This sequence joins TRBV6-5 and TRBJ2-5; 13 positions match TRBD2. This clonotype was obtained from a female donor in good health and CMV-seronegative. The sample was PBMCs. As DNA, the CDR3 is TGTGCCAGCAGTTTACTAGCGGGAGGGCAAGAGACCCAGTACTTC. Translating it yields CASSLLAGGQETQYF.